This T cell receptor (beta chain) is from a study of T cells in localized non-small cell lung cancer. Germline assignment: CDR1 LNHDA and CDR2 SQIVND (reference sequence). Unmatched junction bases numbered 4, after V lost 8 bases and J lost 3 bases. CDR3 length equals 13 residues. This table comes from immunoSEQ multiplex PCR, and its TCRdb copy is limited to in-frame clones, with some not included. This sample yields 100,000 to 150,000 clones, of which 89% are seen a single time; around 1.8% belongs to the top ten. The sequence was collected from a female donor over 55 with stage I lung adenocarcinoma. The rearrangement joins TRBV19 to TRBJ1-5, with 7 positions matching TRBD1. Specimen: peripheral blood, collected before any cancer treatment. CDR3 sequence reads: CASSRGLNQPQHF. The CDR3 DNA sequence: TGTGCCAGTTCGAGGGGGCTCAATCAGCCCCAGCATTTT.